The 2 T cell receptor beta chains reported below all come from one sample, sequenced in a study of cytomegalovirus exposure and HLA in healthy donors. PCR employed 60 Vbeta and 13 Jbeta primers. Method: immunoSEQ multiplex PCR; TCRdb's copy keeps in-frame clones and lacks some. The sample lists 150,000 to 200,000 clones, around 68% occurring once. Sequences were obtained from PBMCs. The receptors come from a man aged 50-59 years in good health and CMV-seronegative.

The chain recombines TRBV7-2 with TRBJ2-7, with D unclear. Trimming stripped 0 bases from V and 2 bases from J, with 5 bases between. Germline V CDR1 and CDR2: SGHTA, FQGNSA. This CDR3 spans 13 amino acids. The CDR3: CASSLARTYEQYF. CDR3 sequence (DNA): TGTGCCAGCAGCTTAGCGCGAACCTACGAGCAGTACTTC.

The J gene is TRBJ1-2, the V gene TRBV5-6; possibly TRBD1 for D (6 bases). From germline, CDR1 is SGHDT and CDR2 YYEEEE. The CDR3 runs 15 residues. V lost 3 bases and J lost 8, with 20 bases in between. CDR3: CASSSETGQGWGYTF. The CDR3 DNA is TGTGCCAGCAGCTCAGAGACAGGACAAGGATGGGGCTACACCTTC.